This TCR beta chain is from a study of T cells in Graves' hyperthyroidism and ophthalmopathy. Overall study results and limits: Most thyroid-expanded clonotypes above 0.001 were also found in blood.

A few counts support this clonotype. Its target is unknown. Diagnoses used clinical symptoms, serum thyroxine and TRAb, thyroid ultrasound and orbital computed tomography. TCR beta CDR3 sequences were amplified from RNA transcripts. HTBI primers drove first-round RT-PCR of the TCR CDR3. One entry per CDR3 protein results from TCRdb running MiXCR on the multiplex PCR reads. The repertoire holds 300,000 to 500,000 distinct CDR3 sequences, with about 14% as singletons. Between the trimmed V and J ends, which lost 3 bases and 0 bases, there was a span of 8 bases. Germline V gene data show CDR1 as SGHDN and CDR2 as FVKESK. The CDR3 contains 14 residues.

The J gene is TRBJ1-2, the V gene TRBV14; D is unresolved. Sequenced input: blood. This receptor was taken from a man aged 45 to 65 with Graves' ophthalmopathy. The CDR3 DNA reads TGTGCCAGCAGCCATGGCGGAGCTAACTATGGCTACACCTTC. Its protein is CASSHGGANYGYTF.